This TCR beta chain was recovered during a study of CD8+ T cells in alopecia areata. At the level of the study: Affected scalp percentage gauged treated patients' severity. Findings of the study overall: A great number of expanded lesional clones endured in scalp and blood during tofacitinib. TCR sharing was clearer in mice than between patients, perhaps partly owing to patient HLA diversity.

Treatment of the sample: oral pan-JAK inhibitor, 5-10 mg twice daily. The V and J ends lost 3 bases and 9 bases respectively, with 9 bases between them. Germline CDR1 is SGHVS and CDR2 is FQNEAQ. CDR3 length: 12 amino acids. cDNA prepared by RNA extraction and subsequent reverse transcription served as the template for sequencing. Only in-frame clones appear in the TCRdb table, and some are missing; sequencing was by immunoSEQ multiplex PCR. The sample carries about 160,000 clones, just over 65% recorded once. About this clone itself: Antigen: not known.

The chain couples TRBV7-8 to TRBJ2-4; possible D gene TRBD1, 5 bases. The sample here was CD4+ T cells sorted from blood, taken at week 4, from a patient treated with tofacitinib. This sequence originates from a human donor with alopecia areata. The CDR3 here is CASSLSGFIQYF. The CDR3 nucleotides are TGTGCCAGCAGCTTGTCAGGGTTCATTCAGTACTTC.